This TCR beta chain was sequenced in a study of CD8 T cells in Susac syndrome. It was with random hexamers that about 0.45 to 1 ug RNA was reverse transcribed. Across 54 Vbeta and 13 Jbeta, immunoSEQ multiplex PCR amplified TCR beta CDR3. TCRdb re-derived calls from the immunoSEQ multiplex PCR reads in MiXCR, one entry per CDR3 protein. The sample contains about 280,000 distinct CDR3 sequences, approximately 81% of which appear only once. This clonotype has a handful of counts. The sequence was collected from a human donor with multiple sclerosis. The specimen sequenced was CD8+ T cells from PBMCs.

CDR3: CASSAGTRSNEQFF. The CDR3 nucleotides read TGTGCCAGCAGCGCCGGGACTAGGTCCAATGAGCAGTTCTTC. The rearrangement joins TRBV9 to TRBJ2-1; the match to TRBD2 covers 8 bases. Germline V gene sequence: CDR1 SGDLS, CDR2 YYNGEE. CDR3 length: 14 amino acids. J gave up 6 bases and V 3 bases, and 5 bases lay outside the gene matches.